This T cell receptor (beta chain) was retrieved from a study of blood T cell repertoires in COVID-19. Study background: Material from acute and convalescent COVID-19 was sourced from the United States, Italy and Spain. In each case, the material was cDNA or gDNA derived from T cells, B-cell-depleted T cells, or PBMCs.

In the original processing: Amplification of reference gene primers was used by the study to estimate nucleated cell counts. Measured with immunoSEQ multiplex PCR; TCRdb has only the in-frame clones, and not every one. V, J and clone size are those of that table, while D and trimming were read from the DNA. The sample lists 120,000 to 150,000 clones; approximately 80% were seen once. This CDR3 spans 13 amino acids. Germline CDR1 reads LNHDA; CDR2 reads SQIVND (reference sequence). Trimming removed 0 bases from V and 5 bases from J, with 6 bases in between. The clonotype was recovered from a human donor in a cohort sampled during active COVID-19. V is TRBV19 and J is TRBJ2-3; D is perhaps TRBD1 (5 bases). The specimen was peripheral blood. This chain's CDR3 is CASSIERGDTQYF. DNA for the CDR3: TGTGCCAGTAGTATAGAAAGGGGAGATACGCAGTATTTT.